This entry lists 22 T cell receptor beta chains sequenced from one sample in a study of blood T cell repertoires in COVID-19. Generated by immunoSEQ multiplex PCR, the TCRdb table keeps only in-frame clones and is missing some. The sample consists of 360,000 or so clones, 87% of them appearing once. Sequenced: PBMCs or T cells enriched from blood (not recorded which). The receptors shown here come from a woman in her thirties who had recovered from COVID-19.

V is TRBV27 and J is TRBJ2-1; TRBD2 agrees at 10 bases. J lost 0 bases, V lost 4 bases, and 9 bases had no gene match. The germline V gene has CDR1 MNHEY and CDR2 SMNVEV (reference sequence). This CDR3 is 18 amino acids long. CDR3 sequence: CASSSTSGLPGSYNEQFF. CDR3 coding DNA: TGTGCCAGCAGTTCGACTAGCGGGCTCCCGGGCTCCTACAATGAGCAGTTCTTC.

V is TRBV27 and J is TRBJ2-2, with 7 positions matching TRBD2. CDR3 size: 14 residues. V lost 6 bases, J lost 0 bases, and 1 base stayed unmatched. Germline V gene lookup returns CDR1 MNHEY and CDR2 SMNVEV (reference sequence). CDR3 residues: CASRAGANTGELFF. Written as DNA, the CDR3 is TGTGCCAGCAGGGCGGGAGCGAACACCGGGGAGCTGTTTTTT.

The V call is TRBV27, the J call TRBJ1-6, with TRBD1 as a possible D gene (5 bases). V lost 5 bases to trimming and J lost 8 bases, with 16 bases between them. CDR1 is MNHEY and CDR2 is SMNVEV in the germline V gene (reference sequence). This CDR3 is 15 amino acids long. The CDR3 protein is CASSAGPHGDSPLHF. CDR3 bases: TGTGCCAGCAGTGCGGGACCCCACGGGGATTCACCCCTCCACTTT.

The CDR3 loop reads CASSLTGTGSGNTIYF. CDR3 coding DNA: TGTGCCAGCAGCTTAACTGGGACAGGGTCAGGAAACACCATATATTTT. The genes are TRBV7-3 and TRBJ1-3, with 9 bases that match TRBD1. Trimming took 0 bases from V and 4 from J; bases not matched to a gene: 4. Looked up from germline, CDR1 is SGHTA and CDR2 is FQGTGA. CDR3 length: 16 amino acids.

This sequence joins TRBV9 and TRBJ2-1, with 13 nucleotides matching TRBD2. The CDR3 consists of 17 residues. V gave up 3 bases and J gave up 7 bases; unmatched junction bases: 10. Per germline, CDR1 SGDLS and CDR2 YYNGEE. Here the CDR3 DNA reads TGTGCCAGCAGCGGCAAACTAGCGGGGGGGCTGGGAAATGAGCAGTTCTTC. Protein sequence: CASSGKLAGGLGNEQFF.

V and J are TRBV5-1 and TRBJ2-3; perhaps TRBD2 as D (6 bases). The V end was cut by 3 bases, the J end by 1 base, with 15 bases between. The CDR3 loop spans 16 amino acids. The germline V gene encodes CDR1 SGHRS and CDR2 YFSETQ. The CDR3: CASSSRGSFGTDTQYF. The DNA of the CDR3 is TGCGCCAGCAGCTCCCGGGGGAGCTTCGGCACAGATACGCAGTATTTT.

The chain couples TRBV12-3 or TRBV12-4 to TRBJ2-7; D unclear. CDR3 length: 12 residues. V was clipped by 6 bases and J by 3 bases, with 9 bases between them. The CDR3 protein is CASSDTYYEQYF. DNA for the CDR3: TGTGCCAGCAGCGACACATACTACGAGCAGTACTTC.

The chain employs TRBV10-3 and TRBJ2-7; 9 nucleotides line up with TRBD1. CDR1 and CDR2 from the germline V gene are ENHRY and SYGVKD. This CDR3 spans 15 amino acids. V was clipped by 4 bases and J by 4 bases; unmatched bases: 8. The DNA for the CDR3 is TGTGCCATCAGTGTAGGGGGGGACAGGGCATACGAGCAGTACTTC. Protein product: CAISVGGDRAYEQYF.

This clone was found once. J is TRBJ2-7 and V is TRBV2; TRBD2 is a possible D gene (6 bases). V was trimmed by 6 bases and J by 7 bases, leaving 19 bases between them. The CDR3 length is 14 residues. From germline, CDR1 is SNHLY and CDR2 FYNNEI. The CDR3 is CASRGVHPAGEQYF. CDR3 sequence (DNA): TGTGCCAGCAGGGGAGTACATCCCGCGGGGGAGCAGTACTTC.

This clone was found once. The identical CDR3 is also encoded by other nucleotide sequences in the sample. The CDR3 region is CASSPQGAGNTIYF. As DNA, the CDR3 is TGTGCCAGCAGCCCCCAGGGGGCCGGAAACACCATATATTTT. The chain recombines TRBV9 with TRBJ1-3, with TRBD1 identical over 8 bases. Germline V CDR1 and CDR2: SGDLS, YYNGEE. V trimming: 4 bases; J trimming: 4 bases; junction bases outside the gene matches: 4. This CDR3 region has 14 residues.

The chain is built from TRBV9 and TRBJ2-2; a possible D gene is TRBD2 (5 bases). CDR1 SGDLS and CDR2 YYNGEE come from the germline V gene. Trimming cost V 0 bases and J 0 bases, with 21 bases left between them. The length of the CDR3 is 20 residues. CDR3 nucleotides: TGTGCCAGCAGCGTAGCTACTCGGAGGCCTCGGGATCCGAACACCGGGGAGCTGTTTTTT. Its protein product is CASSVATRRPRDPNTGELFF.

As DNA, the CDR3 is TGTGCCAGTAGTAGTACTTCCTATGTGGGCTACACCTTC. It specifies CASSSTSYVGYTF. This chain uses TRBV19 with TRBJ1-2, with D unresolved. Trimming left V 4 bases short and J 8 bases short, with 14 bases between. The germline V gene has CDR1 LNHDA and CDR2 SQIVND (reference sequence). There are 13 residues in the CDR3.

This chain links TRBV27 with TRBJ2-1, with TRBD2 matching 9 bases. CDR1 is MNHEY, CDR2 SMNVEV, per germline (reference sequence). Germline trimming cut 1 base from V and 1 base from J; bases unmatched to any gene: 2. The CDR3 sequence is 16 residues long. The CDR3 sequence is CASSLLAGASYNEQFF. As DNA, the CDR3 is TGTGCCAGCAGTTTATTAGCGGGGGCATCCTACAATGAGCAGTTCTTC.

For the CDR3, the DNA is TGTGCCAGCGTTCCAAGGGGAACACAGGACACCGGGGAGCTGTTTTTT. Its translation is CASVPRGTQDTGELFF. The V and J genes are TRBV7-9 and TRBJ2-2; possibly TRBD1 for D (5 bases). The CDR3 totals 16 residues. Germline loops: CDR1 SEHNR, CDR2 FQNEAQ (reference sequence). Trimming removed 8 bases from V and 3 bases from J, with 19 bases in between.

V usage is TRBV7-9 and J usage is TRBJ1-3, with 8 bases matching TRBD1. The CDR3 spans 14 residues. Germline CDR1 SEHNR, CDR2 FQNEAQ (reference sequence). Trimming at V came to 3 bases and at J to 2 bases, leaving 0 bases not matched to a gene. In DNA form, the CDR3 reads TGTGCCAGCAGCTTGACAGGGGCTGGAAACACCATATATTTT. Translating gives CASSLTGAGNTIYF.

The chain employs TRBV7-8 and TRBJ2-1; maybe TRBD1 (6 bases). V gave up 5 bases and J gave up 9 bases, with 8 bases separating them. In germline, CDR1 is SGHVS, CDR2 FQNEAQ. The CDR3 is 11 amino acids. CDR3 sequence reads: CASSPGVEQFF. CDR3 DNA: TGTGCCAGCAGCCCAGGGGTTGAGCAGTTCTTC.

This clone was seen more than once but under ten times. The V call is TRBV2, the J call TRBJ2-7, with D tentatively TRBD1 (6 bases). The germline CDR1 and CDR2 sequences are SNHLY and FYNNEI. CDR3 length: 13 residues. With 4 bases removed from V and 4 bases from J, the gap between germline ends came to 11 bases. This CDR3 reads CASSVGARYEQYF. The CDR3 bases are TGTGCCAGCAGTGTGGGGGCCCGATACGAGCAGTACTTC.

CDR3 in amino acids: CATSDDRGDTQYF. DNA of the CDR3: TGTGCCACCAGTGATGACAGGGGAGATACGCAGTATTTT. The chain has TRBV24-1 and TRBJ2-3; 8 positions agree with TRBD1. V lost 3 bases and J lost 5; bases outside the gene matches: 0. The germline V gene has CDR1 KGHDR and CDR2 SFDVKD. The CDR3 contains 13 residues.

The rearrangement joins TRBV28 to TRBJ1-5; the D gene is possibly TRBD1 (6 bases). Trimming pared 5 bases from V and 5 bases from J, leaving 13 bases between. The CDR3 consists of 14 residues. CDR1 and CDR2 (germline): MDHEN, SYDVKM. The CDR3 DNA reads as TGTGCCAGCAGTCCCTACAGGGACGATCAGCCCCAGCATTTT. Its protein is CASSPYRDDQPQHF.

The J gene is TRBJ2-7, the V gene TRBV6-1; TRBD1 aligns across 8 bases. The V and J ends lost 4 bases and 0 bases, in that order; junction bases with no gene match: 8. This CDR3 has 16 residues. CDR1 and CDR2 (germline): MNHNS, SASEGT. The CDR3 loop reads CASSGALGTGSYEQYF. The CDR3 bases are TGTGCCAGCAGTGGGGCTTTAGGGACAGGCTCCTACGAGCAGTACTTC.

The chain recombines TRBV7-9 with TRBJ2-3, with D maybe TRBD2 (6 bases). Germline lookup yields CDR1 SEHNR and CDR2 FQNEAQ (reference sequence). The CDR3 extends over 16 amino acids. With 5 bases removed from V and 0 bases from J, the gap between germline ends came to 15 bases. The CDR3 sequence is CASSTGRRDSTDTQYF. For the CDR3, the DNA is TGTGCCAGCAGCACGGGGAGGAGGGATAGCACAGATACGCAGTATTTT.

This chain joins TRBV4-2 and TRBJ2-5; possible D gene TRBD2, 6 bases. Per the germline V gene, CDR1 is LGHNA and CDR2 is YNFKEQ. Trimming cost V 10 bases and J 3 bases, with 18 bases left between them. The CDR3 has 14 amino acids. The CDR3 region is CATTLLAIKETQYF. The CDR3 DNA follows: TGTGCCACCACACTTCTAGCGATAAAAGAGACCCAGTACTTC.